This T cell receptor beta chain comes out of a study of cytomegalovirus exposure and HLA in healthy donors. V dropped 3 bases and J dropped 2; count of bases not matched to a gene: 8. Germline V gives CDR1 ENHRY, CDR2 SYGVKD. This CDR3 spans 16 amino acids. PCR involved 60 Vbeta and 13 Jbeta primers. The protocol was immunoSEQ multiplex PCR, while the TCRdb copy is restricted to in-frame clones and leaves out a portion. The sample data list around 75,000 clones. The study's findings and limits: TCR beta sequences numbering around 15,000 were associated with HLA alleles at 0.05 false discovery rate in a later analysis. TCR beta chains numbering under 200 were designated cytomegalovirus-associated.

In the case of this clone: Its target is unknown.

Sequences were obtained from PBMCs. The sequence was obtained from a man between 50 and 59 years old in good health and CMV-seropositive. V gene TRBV10-3 combines with J gene TRBJ2-5, with TRBD1 matching 8 bases. The chain's CDR3 is CAISERTGRGQETQYF. CDR3 bases: TGTGCCATCAGTGAAAGGACAGGGCGTGGGCAAGAGACCCAGTACTTC.